This entry is about one T cell receptor (beta chain). Antigen specificity is unknown. Other nucleotide sequences from this sample produce the same CDR3. Within Nashville, Tennessee resided all donors, each a Caucasian adult. The investigators split CD4+ cells into a CD45RA+ naive subset and a CD45RA-negative memory subset. This sample is drawn from a study of shared clonotypes between healthy human individuals. Study-level information: Every donor yielded three CD4 naive, three CD4 memory, two CD8 naive and one CD8 memory plate. Notes on the study in general: Although depth was large, rarefaction showed that sequencing of the sorted subsets was incomplete.

V was clipped by 0 bases and J by 7 bases, with 7 bases between them. CDR1 and CDR2 (germline): GTSNPN, SVGIG (reference sequence). The CDR3 totals 12 residues. Some clones are missing from TCRdb's copy, which holds only in-frame ones; the method was immunoSEQ multiplex PCR. The table includes about a million clones, approximately 72% detected once. The sequenced sample consisted of memory CD4+ T cells sorted from blood. Subset defined: CD45RA-negative fraction. The receptor was isolated from a man younger than 35 in good health. This chain connects TRBV30 to TRBJ2-1; D call uncertain. The CDR3 nucleotides read TGTGCCTGGAGTGTACAAGGGAATGAGCAGTTCTTC. Protein product: CAWSVQGNEQFF.